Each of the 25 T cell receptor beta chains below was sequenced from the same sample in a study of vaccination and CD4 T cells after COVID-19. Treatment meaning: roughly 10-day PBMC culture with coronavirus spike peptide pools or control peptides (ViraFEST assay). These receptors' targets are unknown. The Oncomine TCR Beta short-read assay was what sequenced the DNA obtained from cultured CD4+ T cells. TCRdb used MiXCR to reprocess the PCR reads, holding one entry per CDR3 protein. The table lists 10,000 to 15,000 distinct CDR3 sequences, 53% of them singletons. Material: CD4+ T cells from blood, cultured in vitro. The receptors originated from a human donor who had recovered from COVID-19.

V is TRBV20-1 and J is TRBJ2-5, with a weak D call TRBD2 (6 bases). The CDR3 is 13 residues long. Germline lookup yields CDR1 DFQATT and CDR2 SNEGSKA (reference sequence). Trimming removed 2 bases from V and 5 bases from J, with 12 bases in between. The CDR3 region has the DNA TGCAGTGCTAGACCTAGCGCCACTGAGACCCAGTACTTC. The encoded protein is CSARPSATETQYF.

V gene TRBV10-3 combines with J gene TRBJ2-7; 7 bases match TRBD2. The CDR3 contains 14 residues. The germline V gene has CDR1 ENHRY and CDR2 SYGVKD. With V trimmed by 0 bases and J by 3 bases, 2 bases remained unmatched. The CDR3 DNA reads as TGTGCCATCAGTGAGTCCGGCGGGGGCTACGAGCAGTACTTC. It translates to CAISESGGGYEQYF.

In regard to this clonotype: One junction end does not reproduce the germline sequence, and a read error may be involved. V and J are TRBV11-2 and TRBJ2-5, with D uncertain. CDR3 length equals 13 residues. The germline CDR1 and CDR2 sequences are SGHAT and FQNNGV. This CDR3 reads CAGSPGPRETQYF. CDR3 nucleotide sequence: TGTGCCGGCAGCCCTGGGCCAAGGGAGACCCAGTACTTC.

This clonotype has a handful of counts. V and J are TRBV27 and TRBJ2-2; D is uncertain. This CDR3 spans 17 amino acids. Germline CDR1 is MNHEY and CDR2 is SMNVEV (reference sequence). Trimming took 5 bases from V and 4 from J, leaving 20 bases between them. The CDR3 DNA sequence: TGTGCCAGCAGTCCCCGGAATCTCGCCGCTTTCACCGGGGAGCTGTTTTTT. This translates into CASSPRNLAAFTGELFF.

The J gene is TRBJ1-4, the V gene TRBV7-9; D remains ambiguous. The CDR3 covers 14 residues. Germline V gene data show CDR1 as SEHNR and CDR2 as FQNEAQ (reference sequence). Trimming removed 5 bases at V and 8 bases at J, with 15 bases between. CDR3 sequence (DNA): TGTGCCAGCAGCCCGCGGATTGGGAGGGAAAAACTGTTTTTT. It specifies CASSPRIGREKLFF.

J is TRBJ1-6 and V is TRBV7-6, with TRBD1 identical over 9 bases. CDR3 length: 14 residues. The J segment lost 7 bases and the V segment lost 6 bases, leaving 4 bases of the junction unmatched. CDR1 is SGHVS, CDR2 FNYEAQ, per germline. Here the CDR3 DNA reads TGTGCCAGCAGTCCTGGACAGGGGAATTCACCCCTCCACTTT. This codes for CASSPGQGNSPLHF. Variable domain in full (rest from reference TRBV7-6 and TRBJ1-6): GAGVSQSPRYKVTKRGQDVALRCDPISGHVSLYWYRQALGQGPEFLTYFNYEAQQDKSGLPNDRFSAERPEGSISTLTIQRTEQRDSAMYRCASSPGQGNSPLHFGNGTRLTVT.

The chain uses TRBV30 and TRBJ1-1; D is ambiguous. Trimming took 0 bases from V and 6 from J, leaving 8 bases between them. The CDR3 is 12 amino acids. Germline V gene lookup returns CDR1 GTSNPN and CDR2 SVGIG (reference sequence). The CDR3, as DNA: TGTGCCTGGAGTGTACGGCTTCCTGAAGCTTTCTTT. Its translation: CAWSVRLPEAFF.

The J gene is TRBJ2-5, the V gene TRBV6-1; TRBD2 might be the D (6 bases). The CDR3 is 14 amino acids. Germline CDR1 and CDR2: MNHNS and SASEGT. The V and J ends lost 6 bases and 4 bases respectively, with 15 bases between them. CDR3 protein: CASSPGGWAETQYF. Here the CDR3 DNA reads TGTGCCAGCAGCCCTGGGGGGTGGGCAGAGACCCAGTACTTC.

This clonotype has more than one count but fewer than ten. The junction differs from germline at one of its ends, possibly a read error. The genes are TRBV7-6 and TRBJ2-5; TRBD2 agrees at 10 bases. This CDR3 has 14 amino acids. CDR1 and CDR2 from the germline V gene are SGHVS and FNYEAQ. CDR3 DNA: TGTGCTAGCAGCTTAGCGGGGGGACGGGGGACCCAGTACTTC. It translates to CASSLAGGRGTQYF.

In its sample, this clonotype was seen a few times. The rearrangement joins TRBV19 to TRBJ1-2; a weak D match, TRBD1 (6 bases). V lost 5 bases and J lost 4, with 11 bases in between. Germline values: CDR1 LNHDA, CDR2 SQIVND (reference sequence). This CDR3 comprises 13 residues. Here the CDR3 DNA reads TGTGCCAGTAGTGCAGGGGAAGGCTATGGCTACACCTTC. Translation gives CASSAGEGYGYTF.

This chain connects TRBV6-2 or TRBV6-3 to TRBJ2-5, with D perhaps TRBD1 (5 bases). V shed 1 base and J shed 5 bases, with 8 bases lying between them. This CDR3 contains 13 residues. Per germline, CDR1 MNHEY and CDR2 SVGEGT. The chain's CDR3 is CASSYLGQETQYF. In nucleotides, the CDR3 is TGTGCCAGCAGTTACTTGGGGCAGGAGACCCAGTACTTC.

CDR3 nucleotide sequence: TGTGCCAGCAGCCAAGGTTCGGGACTAGCGTCAGATACGCAGTATTTT. Residues: CASSQGSGLASDTQYF. This sequence joins TRBV5-3 and TRBJ2-3, with 10 bases lining up with TRBD2. TRBV5-3 is filed as an ORF, its function uncertain. CDR3 size: 16 residues. Germline trimming cut 8 bases from V and 4 bases from J; bases unmatched to any gene: 13.

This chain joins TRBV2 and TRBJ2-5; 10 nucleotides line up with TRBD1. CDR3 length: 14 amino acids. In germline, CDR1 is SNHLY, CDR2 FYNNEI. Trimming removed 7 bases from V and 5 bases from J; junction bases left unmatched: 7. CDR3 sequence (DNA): TGTGCCAGCAACCGGGACAGGGGAGCGGAGACCCAGTACTTC. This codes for CASNRDRGAETQYF.

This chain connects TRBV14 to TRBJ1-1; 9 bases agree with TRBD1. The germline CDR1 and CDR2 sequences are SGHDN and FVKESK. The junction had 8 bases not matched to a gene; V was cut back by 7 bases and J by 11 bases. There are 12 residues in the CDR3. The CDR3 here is CASNRDRARAFF. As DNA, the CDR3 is TGTGCCAGCAACCGGGACAGGGCGAGGGCTTTCTTT.

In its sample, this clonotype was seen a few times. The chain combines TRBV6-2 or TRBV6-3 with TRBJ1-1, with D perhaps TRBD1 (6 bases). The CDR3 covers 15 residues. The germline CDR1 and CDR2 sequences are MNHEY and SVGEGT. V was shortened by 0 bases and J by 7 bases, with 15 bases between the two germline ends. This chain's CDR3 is CASSYSTGAVGEAFF. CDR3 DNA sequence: TGTGCCAGCAGTTACTCGACGGGGGCAGTCGGTGAAGCTTTCTTT.

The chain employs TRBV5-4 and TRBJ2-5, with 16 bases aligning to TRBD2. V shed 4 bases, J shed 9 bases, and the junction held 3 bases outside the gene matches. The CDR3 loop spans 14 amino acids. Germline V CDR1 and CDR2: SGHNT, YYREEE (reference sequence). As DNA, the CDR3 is TGTGCCAGCAGCCCGGGACTAGCGGGGGGGGCCCAGTACTTC. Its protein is CASSPGLAGGAQYF.

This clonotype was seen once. CDR3 sequence: CASSPKGPQETQYF. The CDR3 DNA follows: TGTGCCAGCAGCCCAAAAGGCCCCCAAGAGACCCAGTACTTC. This rearrangement joins TRBV11-2 to TRBJ2-5; the D is unclear. The CDR3 consists of 14 residues. With 5 bases removed from V and 1 base from J, the gap between germline ends came to 11 bases. CDR1 and CDR2 (germline): SGHAT, FQNNGV.

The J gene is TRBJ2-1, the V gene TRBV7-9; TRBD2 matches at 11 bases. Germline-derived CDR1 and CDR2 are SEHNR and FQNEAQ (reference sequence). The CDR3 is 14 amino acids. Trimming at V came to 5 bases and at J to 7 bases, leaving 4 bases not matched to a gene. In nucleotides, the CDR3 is TGTGCCAGCAGCCAGACTAGCGGGACTAATGAGCAGTTCTTC. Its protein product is CASSQTSGTNEQFF.

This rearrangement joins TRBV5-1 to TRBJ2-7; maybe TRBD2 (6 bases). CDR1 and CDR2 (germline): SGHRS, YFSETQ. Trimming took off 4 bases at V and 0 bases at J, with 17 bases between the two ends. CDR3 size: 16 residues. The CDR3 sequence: CASSRALDGSSYEQYF. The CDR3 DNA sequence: TGCGCCAGCAGCCGAGCCCTGGACGGGAGCTCCTACGAGCAGTACTTC. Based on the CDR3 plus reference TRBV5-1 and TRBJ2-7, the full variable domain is KAGVTQTPRYLIKTRGQQVTLSCSPISGHRSVSWYQQTPGQGLQFLFEYFSETQRNKGNFPGRFSGRQFSNSRSEMNVSTLELGDSALYLCASSRALDGSSYEQYFGPGTRLTVT.

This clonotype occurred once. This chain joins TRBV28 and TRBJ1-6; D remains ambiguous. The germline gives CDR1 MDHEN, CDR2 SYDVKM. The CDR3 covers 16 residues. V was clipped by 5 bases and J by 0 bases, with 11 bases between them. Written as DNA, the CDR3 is TGTGCCAGCAGTGCCGTACAGAGCTCCTATAATTCACCCCTCCACTTT. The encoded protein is CASSAVQSSYNSPLHF.

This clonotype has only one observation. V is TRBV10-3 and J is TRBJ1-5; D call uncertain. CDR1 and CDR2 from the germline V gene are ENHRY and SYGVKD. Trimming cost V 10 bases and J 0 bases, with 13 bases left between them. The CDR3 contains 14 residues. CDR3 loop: CANSIDYSNQPQHF. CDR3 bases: TGTGCCAACTCAATCGATTATAGCAATCAGCCCCAGCATTTT.

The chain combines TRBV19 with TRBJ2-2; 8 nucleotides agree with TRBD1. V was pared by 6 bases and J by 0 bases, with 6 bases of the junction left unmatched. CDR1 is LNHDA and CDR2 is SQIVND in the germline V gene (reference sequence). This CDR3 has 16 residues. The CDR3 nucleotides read TGTGCCAGTAGGAAGGACAGGGACTCGAACACCGGGGAGCTGTTTTTT. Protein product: CASRKDRDSNTGELFF.

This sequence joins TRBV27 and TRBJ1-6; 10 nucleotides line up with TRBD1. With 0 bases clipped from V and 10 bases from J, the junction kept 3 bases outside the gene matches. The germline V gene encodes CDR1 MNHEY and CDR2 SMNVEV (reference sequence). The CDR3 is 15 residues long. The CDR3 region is CASSLSGQGYSPLHF. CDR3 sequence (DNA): TGTGCCAGCAGTTTATCGGGACAGGGGTACTCACCCCTCCACTTT.

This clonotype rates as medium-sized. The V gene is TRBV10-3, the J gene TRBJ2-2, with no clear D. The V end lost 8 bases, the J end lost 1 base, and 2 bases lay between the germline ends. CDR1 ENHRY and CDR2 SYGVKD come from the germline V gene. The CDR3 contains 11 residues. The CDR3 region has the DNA TGTGCCATCGGGAACACCGGGGAGCTGTTTTTT. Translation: CAIGNTGELFF.

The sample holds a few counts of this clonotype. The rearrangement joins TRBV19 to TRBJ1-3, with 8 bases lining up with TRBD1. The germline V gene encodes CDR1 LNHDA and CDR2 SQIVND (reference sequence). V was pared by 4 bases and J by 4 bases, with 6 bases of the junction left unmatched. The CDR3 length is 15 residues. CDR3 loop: CASSTHRGNGNTIYF. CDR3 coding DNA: TGTGCCAGTAGTACGCACAGGGGGAACGGAAACACCATATATTTT.